The clone carrying this TCR beta chain was counted only a few times. Its antigen is still unknown. This record comes from a study of beta chain features in type 1 diabetes. Points from the study as a whole: Shortening of TCRB CDR3s, moderate but significant, appeared in all four CD4+ subsets of Type 1 diabetes patients.

This CDR3 comprises 16 residues. The germline gives CDR1 SGHDT, CDR2 YYEEEE. With 2 bases clipped from V and 6 bases from J, the junction kept 12 bases outside the gene matches. The entirety of the isolated RNA underwent reverse transcription, so expressed TCRB transcripts were sequenced. Sequencing used immunoSEQ multiplex PCR; TCRdb keeps in-frame clones, though not all of them. The table includes around 710,000 clones, around 12% detected once. Sequencing input: naive CD4+ T cells from blood. This receptor was identified in a man between 25 and 39 years old with type 1 diabetes. This chain connects TRBV5-6 to TRBJ2-3; TRBD2 matches at 7 bases. CDR3 sequence reads: CASSLAGPSLWDTQYF. In DNA, the CDR3 is TGTGCCAGCAGCTTAGCGGGACCGAGCTTGTGGGATACGCAGTATTTT.